This T cell receptor beta chain stems from a study of T cell responses to AZD1222 COVID-19 vaccine. Overall study results and limits: Only six AZD1222 recipients tested seropositive at baseline.

This table comes from immunoSEQ multiplex PCR, and its TCRdb copy is limited to in-frame clones, with some not included. The sample includes 130,000 to 150,000 clones, around 91% of them seen just once. The length of the CDR3 is 14 residues. Germline CDR1 SGHRS, CDR2 YFSETQ. The V end lost 2 bases, the J end lost 0 bases, and 7 bases lay between the germline ends. Comment on this clone: Its matching antigen is unknown.

The starting material was peripheral blood, obtained on day 0 of AZD1222 vaccination. The sequence came from an adult in good health. The chain employs TRBV5-1 and TRBJ2-3, with D hard to call. The CDR3 protein is CASSLTASTDTQYF. In DNA form, the CDR3 reads TGCGCCAGCAGCTTAACGGCTAGCACAGATACGCAGTATTTT.